This T cell receptor (beta chain) was obtained from a study of cytomegalovirus exposure and HLA in healthy donors. This CDR3 region has 20 residues. Trimming took 0 bases from V and 3 from J; bases not matched to a gene: 18. Germline assignment: CDR1 SGHTA and CDR2 FQGNSA. Primers for the PCR totalled 60 Vbeta and 13 Jbeta. Profiled with immunoSEQ multiplex PCR; TCRdb holds only in-frame clones, not every one. The sample includes about 240,000 clones, approximately 82% of them seen just once. The chain is built from TRBV7-2 and TRBJ2-3, with 7 positions matching TRBD2. Specimen: PBMCs. This sequence was found in a woman aged 60-70 years in good health and CMV-seropositive. The CDR3 DNA reads TGTGCCAGCAGCTTAGCTCCCATAGGGACGGGAGGAAGGGGAACAGATACGCAGTATTTT. It is translated as CASSLAPIGTGGRGTDTQYF.